This TCR beta chain was recovered during a study of CD8+CD57+ T cells in acquired aplastic anemia. Sequencing involved patients with CD8+CD57+ cell expansion previously shown by flow cytometry. Investigators profiled TCR beta VDJ and CDR3 from genomic DNA template. One entry per CDR3 protein results from TCRdb running MiXCR on the reads. The sample contains some 160,000 distinct CDR3 sequences, about 45% of which appear only once. This clonotype showed up many times. The CDR3 is 16 amino acids. V shed 0 bases and J shed 8 bases, with 14 bases lying between them. Germline V gives CDR1 MGHRA, CDR2 YSYEKL.

V and J are TRBV4-1 and TRBJ1-6; D is perhaps TRBD1 (5 bases). The origin of this receptor is a human donor with aplastic anemia. The material sequenced was sorted CD4+, CD8+, or CD8+CD57+ T cells (not recorded which) from PBMCs. The CDR3: CASSQDYLGGDSPLHF. Written as DNA, the CDR3 is TGCGCCAGCAGCCAAGATTATTTAGGAGGGGATTCACCCCTCCACTTT.